The source of this TCR beta chain is a study of CD8 T cells in ankylosing spondylitis. TCRdb re-analysed the 5' RACE reads in MiXCR, keeping a single row per CDR3 protein. The sample contains about 400,000 distinct CDR3 sequences, more than 20% of which appear only once. The table lists this clonotype with a few counts. Its target is not known. Regarding the study as a whole: Disease-linked clones had a CD8+ phenotype and relatively low frequency in peripheral blood. Ankylosing spondylitis blood appeared to carry a characteristic TCR beta motif of several highly homologous variants.

The junction had 14 bases not matched to a gene; V was cut back by 6 bases and J by 1 base. The CDR3 runs to 17 residues. This sequence joins TRBV12-3 or TRBV12-4 and TRBJ2-7, with 8 bases fitting TRBD2. The TCR comes from a male donor with ankylosing spondylitis. Material for sequencing was blood, either unsorted or a sorted T cell fraction (not recorded which). The CDR3 nucleotides read TGTGCCAGCAGCCCTACATCGGGGGGGCCGACGTCCTACGAGCAGTACTTC. Translating gives CASSPTSGGPTSYEQYF.